These 32 T cell receptor beta chains came from one sample sequenced in a study of identical twins. In TCRdb, the 5' RACE reads were re-called with MiXCR into one record per CDR3 protein. Of around 490,000 distinct CDR3 sequences listed, more than 20% are singletons. The same data also went into a second study, on yellow fever vaccine responses in identical twins.

The specimen was CD4+ T cells sorted from blood. Source of these receptors: a woman under 30 in good health.

The V call is TRBV5-1, the J call TRBJ2-3; 7 bases align to TRBD2. CDR1 is SGHRS and CDR2 is YFSETQ in the germline V gene. The CDR3 consists of 15 residues. J gave up 2 bases and V 3 bases, and 6 bases lay outside the gene matches. CDR3 protein: CASSSAGAPTDTQYF. CDR3 sequence (DNA): TGCGCCAGCAGCTCCGCGGGAGCCCCCACAGATACGCAGTATTTT.

This rearrangement joins TRBV7-9 to TRBJ2-1; D uncertain. V was clipped by 2 bases and J by 5 bases, with 7 bases between them. Germline assignment: CDR1 SEHNR and CDR2 FQNEAQ (reference sequence). The CDR3 consists of 13 residues. CDR3 nucleotides: TGTGCCAGCAGCTTAACTCCGAACAATGAGCAGTTCTTC. Translation gives CASSLTPNNEQFF.

This clonotype was seen a few times. This could be a read error, since a much larger clone is one nucleotide away. V gene TRBV28 combines with J gene TRBJ2-5; D uncertain. Germline V gene lookup returns CDR1 MDHEN and CDR2 SYDVKM. V was clipped by 6 bases and J by 0 bases, with 2 bases between them. This CDR3 is built from 11 residues. The CDR3 loop reads CASRYQETQYF. CDR3 nucleotides: TGTGCCAGCAGATACCAAGAGACCCAGTACTTC.

The rearrangement joins TRBV20-1 to TRBJ2-4; D is possibly TRBD1 (5 bases). The CDR3 runs 16 residues. Germline CDR1 DFQATT, CDR2 SNEGSKA (reference sequence). V was shortened by 3 bases and J by 0 bases, with 15 bases between the two germline ends. The CDR3 coding sequence is TGCAGTGCTAGTGTGGCCAGGGCAGGAGCCAAAAACATTCAGTACTTC. Translating it yields CSASVARAGAKNIQYF.

This sequence joins TRBV7-9 and TRBJ2-5, with TRBD2 matching 10 bases. The trim removed 4 bases at V and 2 bases at J, leaving 7 bases unmatched. Germline CDR1 SEHNR, CDR2 FQNEAQ (reference sequence). This CDR3 has 16 amino acids. The CDR3, as DNA: TGTGCCAGCAGCTGGATTAGCGGGAGGCCGCAAGAGACCCAGTACTTC. The encoded protein is CASSWISGRPQETQYF.

This chain joins TRBV20-1 and TRBJ2-7; 11 bases fit TRBD2. J gave up 6 bases and V 1 base, and 5 bases lay outside the gene matches. Germline loops: CDR1 DFQATT, CDR2 SNEGSKA (reference sequence). CDR3 length: 14 residues. As DNA, the CDR3 is TGCAGTGCTAGAGTAACTAGCGGGAGAGGCGAGCAGTACTTC. This encodes CSARVTSGRGEQYF.

This chain connects TRBV11-2 to TRBJ2-2, with a possible D match to TRBD2 (6 bases). The CDR3 totals 14 residues. Germline V gives CDR1 SGHAT, CDR2 FQNNGV. Trimming cost V 8 bases and J 8 bases, with 18 bases left between them. CDR3 DNA sequence: TGTGCCAGCGGGAAGGGGACTCTGGGAGGGGAGCTGTTTTTT. It codes for CASGKGTLGGELFF.

Only a few counts were recorded for this clonotype. The gene calls are TRBV20-1 and TRBJ1-1, with D perhaps matching TRBD1 (5 bases). The V end was cut by 6 bases, the J end by 5 bases, with 10 bases between. This CDR3 spans 11 amino acids. Germline values: CDR1 DFQATT, CDR2 SNEGSKA (reference sequence). CDR3 sequence (DNA): TGCAGTGCCCCCAGGGCAACTGAAGCTTTCTTT. Protein: CSAPRATEAFF.

This chain uses TRBV7-8 with TRBJ2-7, with TRBD1 matching 10 bases. The length of the CDR3 is 15 residues. Germline V gene data show CDR1 as SGHVS and CDR2 as FQNEAQ. The junction had 6 bases not matched to a gene; V was cut back by 1 base and J by 6 bases. CDR3 sequence: CASSLGQGAAFEQYF. In DNA form, the CDR3 reads TGTGCCAGCAGCTTAGGACAGGGGGCGGCTTTCGAGCAGTACTTC.

This clonotype was counted between two and nine times. V and J are TRBV20-1 and TRBJ2-5, with D tentatively TRBD2 (6 bases). Germline assignment: CDR1 DFQATT and CDR2 SNEGSKA (reference sequence). Trimming stripped 4 bases from V and 4 bases from J, with 19 bases between. The CDR3 covers 15 residues. The CDR3 nucleotides are TGCAGTGCTAATGGGGGGATGGGGAGCGGAGAGACCCAGTACTTC. Translation gives CSANGGMGSGETQYF.

The CDR3 region has the DNA TGTGCCAGCAGCTTAGATGGGGGGAATTCACCCCTCCACTTT. It encodes CASSLDGGNSPLHF. The chain combines TRBV11-3 with TRBJ1-6, with a weak D call TRBD1 (5 bases). V was shortened by 0 bases and J by 7 bases, with 7 bases between the two germline ends. This CDR3 region has 14 residues. CDR1 is SGHNT and CDR2 is YENEEA in the germline V gene.

The rearrangement links TRBV20-1 to TRBJ2-1; weak D call: TRBD2 (5 bases). Germline CDR1 reads DFQATT; CDR2 reads SNEGSKA (reference sequence). The CDR3 spans 16 residues. The germline V and J ends were trimmed by 0 bases and 0 bases, with 12 bases remaining between them. The CDR3 DNA reads TGCAGTGCTAGAGAATCCGGGATAAGCTCCTACAATGAGCAGTTCTTC. It codes for CSARESGISSYNEQFF.

This clonotype was seen a handful of times. The V call is TRBV29-1, the J call TRBJ1-2; 7 nucleotides agree with TRBD1. CDR3 length: 13 amino acids. J gave up 7 bases and V 1 base, and 6 bases lay outside the gene matches. CDR1 and CDR2 from the germline V gene are SQVTM and ANQGSEA. For the CDR3, the DNA is TGCAGCGTTGAAGTGACAGGGACGGGTGGCTACACCTTC. It translates to CSVEVTGTGGYTF.

This chain joins TRBV3-1 and TRBJ1-6; D not certain. With 4 bases removed from V and 6 bases from J, the gap between germline ends came to 10 bases. Germline V gene sequence: CDR1 LGHDT, CDR2 YNNKEL (reference sequence). There are 14 residues in the CDR3. For the CDR3, the DNA is TGTGCCAGCAGCCCCGGACGGAGTAATTCACCCCTCCACTTT. It encodes CASSPGRSNSPLHF. The entire variable domain, with the rest obtained from reference TRBV3-1 and TRBJ1-6, is as follows: DTAVSQTPKYLVTQMGNDKSIKCEQNLGHDTMYWYKQDSKKFLKIMFSYNNKELIINETVPNRFSPKSPDKAHLNLHINSLELGDSAVYFCASSPGRSNSPLHFGNGTRLTVT.

This clonotype was observed a handful of times. The chain uses TRBV5-1 and TRBJ1-5, with D possibly TRBD1 on 6 matching bases. There are 14 residues in the CDR3. The ends were cut back, 4 bases at V and 5 bases at J, with 13 bases in the middle. CDR1 SGHRS and CDR2 YFSETQ come from the germline V gene. The CDR3: CASSPDQGYQPQHF. The DNA of the CDR3 is TGCGCCAGCAGCCCGGATCAGGGGTATCAGCCCCAGCATTTT. Supplemented by reference TRBV5-1 and TRBJ1-5, the full variable domain reads KAGVTQTPRYLIKTRGQQVTLSCSPISGHRSVSWYQQTPGQGLQFLFEYFSETQRNKGNFPGRFSGRQFSNSRSEMNVSTLELGDSALYLCASSPDQGYQPQHFGDGTRLSIL.

The chain carries TRBV24-1 and TRBJ2-2; 7 nucleotides align to TRBD2. V shed 1 base, J shed 0 bases, and the junction held 4 bases outside the gene matches. Germline CDR1 reads KGHDR; CDR2 reads SFDVKD. The CDR3 totals 17 residues. The CDR3 sequence: CATSDFKRGANTGELFF. Here the CDR3 DNA reads TGTGCCACCAGTGATTTTAAACGGGGGGCGAACACCGGGGAGCTGTTTTTT.

This clonotype was counted between two and nine times. This chain connects TRBV15 to TRBJ2-5, with D possibly matching TRBD1 (5 bases). Germline assignment: CDR1 LNHNV and CDR2 YYDKDF (reference sequence). Trimming shortened V by 0 bases and J by 2 bases, and 7 bases separated the two germline ends. The CDR3 extends over 14 amino acids. CDR3 residues: CATSRDRQQETQYF. The CDR3 DNA is TGTGCCACCAGCAGAGATCGACAGCAAGAGACCCAGTACTTC.

The CDR3 loop reads CATSEPPGQGANEQFF. The CDR3 DNA sequence: TGTGCCACCAGTGAGCCTCCGGGACAGGGGGCGAATGAGCAGTTCTTC. This sequence joins TRBV24-1 and TRBJ2-1; 12 positions match TRBD1. Germline V CDR1 and CDR2: KGHDR, SFDVKD. This CDR3 spans 16 amino acids. The ends lost 4 bases at V and 7 bases at J; junction bases unmatched: 7.

This clonotype was seen a few times. V usage is TRBV25-1 and J usage is TRBJ2-7, with D maybe TRBD1 (6 bases). The V gene lost 4 bases and the J gene lost 0 bases, with 10 bases spanning the gap. CDR1 MGHDK and CDR2 SYGVNS come from the germline V gene. The CDR3 sequence is 14 residues long. The CDR3 DNA reads TGTGCCAGCAGTGCCGACAGGAGCTCCTACGAGCAGTACTTC. This encodes CASSADRSSYEQYF.

This clonotype was found a few times. The chain combines TRBV29-1 with TRBJ2-1; 13 bases agree with TRBD2. CDR3 length: 20 amino acids. The germline V gene has CDR1 SQVTM and CDR2 ANQGSEA. J lost 7 bases, V lost 2 bases, and 20 bases had no gene match. This CDR3 is CSVEPPPGGQTSGRLNEQFF. CDR3 DNA sequence: TGCAGCGTTGAACCCCCCCCTGGGGGCCAGACTAGCGGGAGGTTAAATGAGCAGTTCTTC.

The chain links TRBV11-1 to TRBJ2-7, with 10 bases matching TRBD2. Unmatched junction bases numbered 4, after V lost 5 bases and J lost 0 bases. This CDR3 has 15 residues. Germline CDR1 SGHAT, CDR2 FQDESV (reference sequence). The chain's CDR3 is CASSPPSGSSYEQYF. CDR3 nucleotide sequence: TGTGCCAGCAGCCCCCCTAGCGGGAGCTCCTACGAGCAGTACTTC.

This clonotype was seen more than once but under ten times. The chain carries TRBV20-1 and TRBJ1-1; D ambiguous. The length of the CDR3 is 15 residues. V was trimmed by 1 base and J by 1 base, leaving 13 bases between them. Germline V gene data show CDR1 as DFQATT and CDR2 as SNEGSKA (reference sequence). DNA for the CDR3: TGCAGTGCTAGAGCCTCCGGGAGGGCGAACACTGAAGCTTTCTTT. Translation: CSARASGRANTEAFF.

The rearrangement links TRBV5-1 to TRBJ2-3; D tentatively reads TRBD1 or TRBD2 (5 bases each). Per the germline V gene, CDR1 is SGHRS and CDR2 is YFSETQ. V was pared by 4 bases and J by 2 bases, with 11 bases between. CDR3 length equals 14 residues. CDR3 protein: CASSEGRFTDTQYF. The CDR3, as DNA: TGCGCCAGCAGCGAGGGGCGTTTCACAGATACGCAGTATTTT.

Many counts were recorded for this clonotype. The chain recombines TRBV11-3 with TRBJ2-3, with D unresolved. The germline CDR1 and CDR2 sequences are SGHNT and YENEEA. V was cut by 5 bases and J by 6 bases, with 9 bases left in between. The CDR3 contains 12 residues. The CDR3 is CASSLRPDTQYF. The CDR3 DNA follows: TGTGCCAGCAGCCTGCGGCCGGATACGCAGTATTTT.

V usage is TRBV7-2 and J usage is TRBJ2-7; no clear D gene. The CDR3 consists of 12 residues. The germline V gene has CDR1 SGHTA and CDR2 FQGNSA. V gave up 4 bases and J gave up 0 bases, with 4 bases separating them. CDR3 coding DNA: TGTGCCAGCAGCTGGAGCTCCTACGAGCAGTACTTC. This sequence encodes CASSWSSYEQYF. Supplemented by reference TRBV7-2 and TRBJ2-7, the full variable domain reads GAGVSQSPSNKVTEKGKDVELRCDPISGHTALYWYRQSLGQGLEFLIYFQGNSAPDKSGLPSDRFSAERTGGSVSTLTIQRTQQEDSAVYLCASSWSSYEQYFGPGTRLTVT.

The chain joins TRBV7-2 to TRBJ2-4; D is unclear. The CDR3 sequence is 13 residues long. Trimming pared 1 base from V and 1 base from J, leaving 2 bases between. Germline V gives CDR1 SGHTA, CDR2 FQGNSA. The DNA of the CDR3 is TGTGCCAGCAGCTTAGACGCCAAAAACATTCAGTACTTC. Amino acids: CASSLDAKNIQYF.

This clonotype was observed a few times. This chain joins TRBV5-1 and TRBJ2-3, with 8 bases fitting TRBD2. This CDR3 has 14 amino acids. Germline V gene sequence: CDR1 SGHRS, CDR2 YFSETQ. V trimming: 5 bases; J trimming: 5 bases; junction bases outside the gene matches: 7. CDR3 residues: CASREAGALDTQYF. The CDR3 nucleotides read TGCGCCAGCAGGGAAGCGGGAGCCCTAGATACGCAGTATTTT.

This clonotype showed up just a few times. V gene TRBV6-2 or TRBV6-3 combines with J gene TRBJ2-7; D is ambiguous. With 0 bases removed from V and 2 bases from J, the gap between germline ends came to 11 bases. Germline assignment: CDR1 MNHEY and CDR2 SVGEGT. This CDR3 is built from 15 residues. The CDR3 loop reads CASSYSRTDTYEQYV. CDR3 sequence (DNA): TGTGCCAGCAGTTACTCGAGGACGGATACCTACGAGCAGTACGTC.

This chain uses TRBV7-9 with TRBJ1-5, with TRBD1 as a possible D gene (6 bases). V lost 5 bases and J 4 bases, leaving 12 bases between the germline ends. CDR1 and CDR2 (germline): SEHNR, FQNEAQ (reference sequence). The CDR3 consists of 14 residues. This chain's CDR3 is CASSAGTLNQPQHF. For the CDR3, the DNA is TGTGCCAGCAGCGCCGGGACACTAAATCAGCCCCAGCATTTT.

The chain couples TRBV15 to TRBJ2-1; 14 bases align to TRBD2. With 0 bases clipped from V and 0 bases from J, the junction kept 13 bases outside the gene matches. The V gene's germline CDR1 is LNHNV and CDR2 YYDKDF (reference sequence). The CDR3 is 22 amino acids. As DNA, the CDR3 is TGTGCCACCAGCAGAGATTACCCAAAGACTAGCGGGAGGGAGAGCTCCTACAATGAGCAGTTCTTC. Protein: CATSRDYPKTSGRESSYNEQFF.

The J gene is TRBJ2-1, the V gene TRBV19; D is unclear. From germline, CDR1 is LNHDA and CDR2 SQIVND (reference sequence). The CDR3 sequence is 15 residues long. The V gene lost 5 bases and the J gene lost 1 base, with 12 bases spanning the gap. The CDR3 DNA reads TGTGCCAGTAGTCCGGTAAGGATATCCTACAATGAGCAGTTCTTC. Translating gives CASSPVRISYNEQFF.

The chain joins TRBV9 to TRBJ2-1, with 8 bases fitting TRBD2. With V trimmed by 3 bases and J by 1 base, 3 bases remained unmatched. Looked up from germline, CDR1 is SGDLS and CDR2 is YYNGEE. The CDR3 extends over 15 amino acids. The CDR3 is CASSELAASYNEQFF. CDR3 DNA: TGTGCCAGCAGCGAACTAGCGGCATCCTACAATGAGCAGTTCTTC.